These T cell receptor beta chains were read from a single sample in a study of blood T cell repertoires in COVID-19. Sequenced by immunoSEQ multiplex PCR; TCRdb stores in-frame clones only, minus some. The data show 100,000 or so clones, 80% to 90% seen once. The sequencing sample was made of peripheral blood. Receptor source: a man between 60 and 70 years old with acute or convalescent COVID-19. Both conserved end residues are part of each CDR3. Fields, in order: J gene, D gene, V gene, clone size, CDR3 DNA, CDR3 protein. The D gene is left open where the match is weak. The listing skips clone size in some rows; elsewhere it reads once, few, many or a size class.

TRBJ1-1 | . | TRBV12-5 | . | TGTGCTAGTGGTTTGCCCCGGGGGGAAGCTTTCTTT | CASGLPRGEAFF
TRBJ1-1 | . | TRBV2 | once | TGTGCCAGCAGTTCAGGGATTGGTACTGAAGCTTTCTTT | CASSSGIGTEAFF
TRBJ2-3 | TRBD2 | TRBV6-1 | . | TGCGCCAGCAGTGCGGCACTAGCGGGAGGGCCCAATACGCAGTATTTT | CASSAALAGGPNTQYF
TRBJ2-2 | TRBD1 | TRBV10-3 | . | TGTGCCATCAGCCGAGGGGGACAGGCGAACACCGGGGAGCTGTTTTTT | CAISRGGQANTGELFF
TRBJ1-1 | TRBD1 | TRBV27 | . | TGTGCCAGCAGTTCTCAAGGACAGGCCCCCGCTTTCTTT | CASSSQGQAPAFF
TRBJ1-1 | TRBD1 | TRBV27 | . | TGTGCCAGCAGCTTGGCAGGGGGCAGGAACACTGAAGCTTTCTTT | CASSLAGGRNTEAFF
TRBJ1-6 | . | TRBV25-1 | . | TGTGCCAGCAGGGGATGGTCCCAGGGAAATTCACCCCTCCACTTT | CASRGWSQGNSPLHF
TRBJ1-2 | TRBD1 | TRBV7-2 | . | TGTGCCAGCAGCTTAGGGACAGGCGGCTACACCTTC | CASSLGTGGYTF
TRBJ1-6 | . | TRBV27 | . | TGTGCCAGCAGTTGGGAACAGGTGGGCTCACCCCTCCACTTT | CASSWEQVGSPLHF
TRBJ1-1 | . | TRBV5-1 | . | TGCGCCAGCAGCTTGGAGCAGGGCGGGGGGACTGAAGCTTTCTTT | CASSLEQGGGTEAFF
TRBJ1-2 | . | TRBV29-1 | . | TGCAGCGTTGATCGCGGGAACTATGGCTACACCTTC | CSVDRGNYGYTF
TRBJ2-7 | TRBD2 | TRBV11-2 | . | TGTGCCAGCAGACGACCCGGGACTAAAACCTACGAGCAGTACTTC | CASRRPGTKTYEQYF
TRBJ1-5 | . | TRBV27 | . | TGTGCCAGCAGGGGAGTAAATAGCAATCAGCCCCAGCATTTT | CASRGVNSNQPQHF
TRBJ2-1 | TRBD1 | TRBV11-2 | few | TGTGCCAGTTCGGGCGGTCTGGGACAGGGTTACAATGAGCAGTTCTTC | CASSGGLGQGYNEQFF
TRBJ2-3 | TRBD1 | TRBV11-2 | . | TGTGCCATCGGACAGGGGGCGCGAGATACGCAGTATTTT | CAIGQGARDTQYF
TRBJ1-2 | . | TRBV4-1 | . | TGCGCCAGCAGCCAAGAGGTTGGGCCCGGCTATGGCTACACCTTC | CASSQEVGPGYGYTF
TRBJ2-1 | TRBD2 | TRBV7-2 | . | TGTGCCAGCAGCCCCGGGACTAGTCTTAACAATGAGCAGTTCTTC | CASSPGTSLNNEQFF
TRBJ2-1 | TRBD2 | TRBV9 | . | TGTGCCAGCAGCGCCTTTCTGAGCGGGAGCGTCTCCTACAATGAGCAGTTCTTC | CASSAFLSGSVSYNEQFF
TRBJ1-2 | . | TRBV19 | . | TGTGCCAGTAGTATGGGGGGGGCGAACGGCTACACCTTC | CASSMGGANGYTF
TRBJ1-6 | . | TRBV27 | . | TGTGCCAGCAGGCTCGTTTGGGCCGATGATTCACCCCTCCACTTT | CASRLVWADDSPLHF
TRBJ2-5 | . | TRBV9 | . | TGTGCCAGCAGCGTAGACGGGAGTCCCCCAGAGACCCAGTACTTC | CASSVDGSPPETQYF
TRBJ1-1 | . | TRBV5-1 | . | TGCGCCAGCAGCTTCCGGTCAGGGATGAACACTGAAGCTTTCTTT | CASSFRSGMNTEAFF
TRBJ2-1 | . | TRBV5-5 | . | TGTGCCAGCAGCCACGTTGCGGCTCCGCTCGATGAGCAGTTCTTC | CASSHVAAPLDEQFF
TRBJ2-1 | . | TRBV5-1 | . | TGCGCCAGCAGTTCTACTGCCTCGGGTTACAATGAGCAGTTCTTC | CASSSTASGYNEQFF
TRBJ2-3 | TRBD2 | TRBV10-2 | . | TGCGCCAGCAGTGACGGTAGCGGGGGCTCAGATACGCAGTATTTT | CASSDGSGGSDTQYF
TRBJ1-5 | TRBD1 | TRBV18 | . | TGTGCCAGCTCACCTTTGGGACAGGGGGCTCGCAATCAGCCCCAGCATTTT | CASSPLGQGARNQPQHF
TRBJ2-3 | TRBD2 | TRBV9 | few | TGTGCCAGCAGCGACCCCCGGACTAGCGGGAGGTTGGGGGAAGATACGCAGTATTTT | CASSDPRTSGRLGEDTQYF
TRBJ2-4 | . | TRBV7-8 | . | TGTGCCAGCAGCTTGACGGGGTCTATGGGCAAAAACATTCAGTACTTC | CASSLTGSMGKNIQYF
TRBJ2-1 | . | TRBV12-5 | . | TGTGCTAGTGGCCGGTGGGGGGGCCTAAGCAATGAGCAGTTCTTC | CASGRWGGLSNEQFF
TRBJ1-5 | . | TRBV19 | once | TGTGCCAGTAGTGGTAATACAGGGTCGGGGCAGCCCCAGCATTTT | CASSGNTGSGQPQHF
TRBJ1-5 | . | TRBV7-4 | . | TGTGCCAGCAGCTTAGCGACTTCAAAGTCCAAGAATAGCAATCAGCCCCAGCATTTT | CASSLATSKSKNSNQPQHF
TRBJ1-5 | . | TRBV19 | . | TGTGCCAGTTCCGGGACACTGGTAGGCAATCAGCCCCAGCATTTT | CASSGTLVGNQPQHF
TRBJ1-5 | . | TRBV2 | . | TGTGCCAGCAGTGTGAGTAGGCAGGGTGGCAATCAGCCCCAGCATTTT | CASSVSRQGGNQPQHF
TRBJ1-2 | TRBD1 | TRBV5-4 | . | TGTGCCAGCAGCTTCGGGACAGGACCCCCCTCTGGCTACACCTTC | CASSFGTGPPSGYTF
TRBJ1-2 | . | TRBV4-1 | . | TGCGCCAGCAGCCGGGGGGGCGATTCCGGTGGCTACTATGGCTACACCTTC | CASSRGGDSGGYYGYTF
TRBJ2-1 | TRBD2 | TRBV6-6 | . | TGTGCCAGCAGTCGGACTAGTAACTACAATGAGCAGTTCTTC | CASSRTSNYNEQFF
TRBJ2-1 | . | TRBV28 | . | TGTGCCAGCAGCTTTGCTGAGCGGGCGTCTGAGCAGTTCTTC | CASSFAERASEQFF
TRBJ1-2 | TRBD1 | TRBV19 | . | TGTGCCAGTAGTATAGATCGTGGAGGGGTGGGGACAGAACTAGCTAACTATGGCTACACCTTC | CASSIDRGGVGTELANYGYTF
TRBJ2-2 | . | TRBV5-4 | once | TGTGCCAGCAGCCTCAGGGGTGGGTCCGGGGAGCTGTTTTTT | CASSLRGGSGELFF
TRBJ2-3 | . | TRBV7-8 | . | TGTGCCAGCAGCTTAGCTGCGGGGAGTAGAGATACGCAGTATTTT | CASSLAAGSRDTQYF
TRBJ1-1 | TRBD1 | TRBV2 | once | TGTGCCAGCAGTGACAGGGGGCTCACTGAAGCTTTCTTT | CASSDRGLTEAFF
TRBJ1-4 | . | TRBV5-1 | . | TGCGCCAGCAGCGTTTTCAGGGATTCAAAACTGTTTTTT | CASSVFRDSKLFF
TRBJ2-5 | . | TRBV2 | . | TGTGCCAGCAGTGCAACCTGGGAGGAGACCCAGTACTTC | CASSATWEETQYF
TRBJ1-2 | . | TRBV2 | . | TGTGCCAGCAGCGTAGATATTGGCTACACCTTC | CASSVDIGYTF
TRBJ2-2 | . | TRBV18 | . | TGTGCCAGCTCTCGCGACAGAATCACCGGGGAGCTGTTTTTT | CASSRDRITGELFF
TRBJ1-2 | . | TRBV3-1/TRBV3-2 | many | TGTGCCAGCAGCCCGGCGGGGGCGGGCAACTATGGCTACACCTTC | CASSPAGAGNYGYTF
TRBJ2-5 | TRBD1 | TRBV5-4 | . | TGTGCCAGCAGCTTGGGAGGACAGGGAGAGACCCAGTACTTC | CASSLGGQGETQYF
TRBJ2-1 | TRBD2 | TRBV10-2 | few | TGCGCCAGCTTGGTAGCGGGAAGCGGCAATGAGCAGTTCTTC | CASLVAGSGNEQFF
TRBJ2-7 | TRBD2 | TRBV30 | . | TGTGCCTGGAGCATGGGGACTAGCGGGAGAGAGCAGTACTTC | CAWSMGTSGREQYF
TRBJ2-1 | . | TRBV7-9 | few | TGTGCCAGCAGCCGAAGCCTCTACAATGAGCAGTTCTTC | CASSRSLYNEQFF